This T cell receptor (beta chain) was recorded in a study of breast tumors, draining lymph nodes, adjacent tissues. Study-level findings and limits: The lymph node origin of tumor T cells was framed as consistent with a hypothesis, not demonstrated. Findings are consistent with lymph node origin and intratumoral expansion of most tumor T cells. Tumors had less TCR diversity than lymph nodes, more than nontumor tissue. Luminal-like breast cancer showed significantly higher tumor–nontumor repertoire similarity than basal-like.

Breast cancer patients provided tissue from their axillary draining lymph nodes. TCRdb re-analysed the multiplex PCR reads in MiXCR, keeping a single row per CDR3 protein. The sample lists some 230,000 distinct CDR3 sequences, less than 45% occurring once. The CDR3 is made up of 17 amino acids. Looked up from germline, CDR1 is MNHEY and CDR2 is SVGAGI. Points on this clonotype: Its target is not known. At one boundary the junction diverges from the germline segment, which might be a read error.

This chain connects TRBV6-5 to TRBJ2-3; 11 bases are a match to TRBD2. The sequenced material came from axillary lymph node tissue. This clonotype originated in a female donor with breast cancer. Some clones in this sample may be carry-over from other donors' samples. Here the CDR3 reads CASSHSTGTSGGDTQYF. The CDR3 coding sequence is TGTGCCAGCAGTCACTCGACCGGGACTAGCGGAGGGGATACGCAGTATTTT.